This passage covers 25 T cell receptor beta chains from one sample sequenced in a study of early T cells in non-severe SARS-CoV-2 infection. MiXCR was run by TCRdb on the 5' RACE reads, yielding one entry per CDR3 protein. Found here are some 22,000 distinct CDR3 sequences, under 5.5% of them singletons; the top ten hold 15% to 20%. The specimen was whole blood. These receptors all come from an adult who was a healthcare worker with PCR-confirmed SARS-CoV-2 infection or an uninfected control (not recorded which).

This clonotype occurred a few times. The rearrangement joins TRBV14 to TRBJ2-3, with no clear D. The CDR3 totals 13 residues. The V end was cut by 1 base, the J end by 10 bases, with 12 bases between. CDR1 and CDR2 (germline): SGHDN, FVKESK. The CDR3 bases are TGTGCCAGCAGCCAAGTAAGCGAAAGGGCGCAGTATTTT. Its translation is CASSQVSERAQYF.

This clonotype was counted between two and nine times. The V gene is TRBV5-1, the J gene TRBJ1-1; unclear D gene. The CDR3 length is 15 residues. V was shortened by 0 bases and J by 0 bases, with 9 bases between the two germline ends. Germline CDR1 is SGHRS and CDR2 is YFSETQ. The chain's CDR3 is CASSLAGVLNTEAFF. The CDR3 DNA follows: TGCGCCAGCAGCTTGGCCGGGGTACTGAACACTGAAGCTTTCTTT.

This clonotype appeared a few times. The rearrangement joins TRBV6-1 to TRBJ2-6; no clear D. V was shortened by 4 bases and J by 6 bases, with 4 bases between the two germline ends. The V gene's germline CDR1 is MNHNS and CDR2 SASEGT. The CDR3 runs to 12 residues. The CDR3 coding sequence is TGTGCCAGCAGTGCTGAGGCCAACGTCCTGACTTTC. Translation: CASSAEANVLTF.

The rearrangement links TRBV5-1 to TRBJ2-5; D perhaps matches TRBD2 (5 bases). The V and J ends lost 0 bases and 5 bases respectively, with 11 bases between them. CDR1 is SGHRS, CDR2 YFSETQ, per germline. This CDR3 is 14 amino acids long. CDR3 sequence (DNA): TGCGCCAGCAGCTTGGACCGGGCGGGCGAGACCCAGTACTTC. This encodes CASSLDRAGETQYF.

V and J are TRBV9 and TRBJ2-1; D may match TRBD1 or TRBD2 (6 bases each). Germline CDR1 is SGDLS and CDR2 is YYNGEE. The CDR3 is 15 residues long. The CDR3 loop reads CASARGTLTYNEQFF. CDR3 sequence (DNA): TGTGCTAGTGCTAGGGGGACTCTTACCTACAATGAGCAGTTCTTC.

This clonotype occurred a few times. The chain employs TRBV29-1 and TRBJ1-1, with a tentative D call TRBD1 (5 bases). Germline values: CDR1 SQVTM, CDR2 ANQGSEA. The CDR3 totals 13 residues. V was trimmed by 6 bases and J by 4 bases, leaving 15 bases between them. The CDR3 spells CSVDPGAGTEAFF. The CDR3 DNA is TGCAGCGTAGACCCCGGGGCAGGCACTGAAGCTTTCTTT.

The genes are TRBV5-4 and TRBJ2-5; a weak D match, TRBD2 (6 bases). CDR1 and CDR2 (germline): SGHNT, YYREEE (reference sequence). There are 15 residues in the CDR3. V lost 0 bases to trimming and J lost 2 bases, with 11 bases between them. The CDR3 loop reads CASSLGLGSQETQYF. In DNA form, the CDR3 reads TGTGCCAGCAGCTTGGGACTAGGTTCGCAAGAGACCCAGTACTTC.

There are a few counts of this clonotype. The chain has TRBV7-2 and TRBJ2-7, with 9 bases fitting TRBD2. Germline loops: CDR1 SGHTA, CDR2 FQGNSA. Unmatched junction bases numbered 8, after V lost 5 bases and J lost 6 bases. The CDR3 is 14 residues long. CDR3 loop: CASSAAGGLFEQYF. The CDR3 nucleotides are TGTGCCAGCAGCGCCGCGGGGGGGCTCTTCGAGCAGTACTTC.

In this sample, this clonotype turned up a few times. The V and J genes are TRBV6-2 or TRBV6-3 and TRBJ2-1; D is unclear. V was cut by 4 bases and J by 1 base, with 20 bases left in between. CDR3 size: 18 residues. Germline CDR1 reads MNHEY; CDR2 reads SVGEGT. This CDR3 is CASSSPIPLVESYNEQFF. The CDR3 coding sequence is TGTGCCAGCAGTTCACCTATACCACTGGTGGAATCCTACAATGAGCAGTTCTTC.

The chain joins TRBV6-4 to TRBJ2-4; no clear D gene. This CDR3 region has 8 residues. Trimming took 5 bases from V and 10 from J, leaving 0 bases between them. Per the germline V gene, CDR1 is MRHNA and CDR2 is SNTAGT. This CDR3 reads CASSIQYF. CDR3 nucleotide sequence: TGTGCCAGCAGTATTCAGTACTTC.

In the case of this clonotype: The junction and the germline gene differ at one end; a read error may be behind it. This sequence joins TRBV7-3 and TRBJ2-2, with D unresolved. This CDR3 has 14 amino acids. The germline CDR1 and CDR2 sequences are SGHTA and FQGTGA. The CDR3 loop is CASTLDPNTGELFF. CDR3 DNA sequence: TGTGCCAGCACCTTAGACCCGAACACCGGGGAGCTGTTTTTT.

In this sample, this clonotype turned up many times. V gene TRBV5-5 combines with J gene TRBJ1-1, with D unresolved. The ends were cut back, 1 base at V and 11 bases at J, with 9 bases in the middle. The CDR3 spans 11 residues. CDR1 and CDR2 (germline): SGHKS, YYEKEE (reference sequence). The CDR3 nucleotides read TGTGCCAGCAGCTTGCTGCGGGAGGCTTTCTTT. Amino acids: CASSLLREAFF.

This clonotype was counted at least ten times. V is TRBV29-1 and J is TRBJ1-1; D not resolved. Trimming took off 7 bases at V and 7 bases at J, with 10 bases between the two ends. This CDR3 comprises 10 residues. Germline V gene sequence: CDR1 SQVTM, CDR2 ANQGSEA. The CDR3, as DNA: TGCAGCGCCCAGACCGGTGAAGCTTTCTTT. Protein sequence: CSAQTGEAFF.

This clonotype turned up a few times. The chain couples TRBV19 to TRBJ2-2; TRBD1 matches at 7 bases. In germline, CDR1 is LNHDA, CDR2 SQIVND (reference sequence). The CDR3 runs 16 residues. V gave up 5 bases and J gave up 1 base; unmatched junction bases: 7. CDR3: CASSLRQGMNTGELFF. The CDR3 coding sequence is TGTGCCAGTAGTTTGAGACAGGGCATGAACACCGGGGAGCTGTTTTTT.

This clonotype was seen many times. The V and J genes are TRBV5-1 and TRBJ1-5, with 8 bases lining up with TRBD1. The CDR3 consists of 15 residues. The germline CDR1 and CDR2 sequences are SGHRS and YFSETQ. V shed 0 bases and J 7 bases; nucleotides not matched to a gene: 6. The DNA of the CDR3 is TGCGCCAGCAGCTTGGAGCAGGGGGCTTGGCAGCCCCAGCATTTT. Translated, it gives CASSLEQGAWQPQHF.

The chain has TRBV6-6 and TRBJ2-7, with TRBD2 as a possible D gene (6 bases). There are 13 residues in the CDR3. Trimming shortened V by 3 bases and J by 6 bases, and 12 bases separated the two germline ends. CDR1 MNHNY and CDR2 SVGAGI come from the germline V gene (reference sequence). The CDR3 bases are TGTGCCAGCAGTTATACCGGGGGAGCCGAGCAGTACTTC. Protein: CASSYTGGAEQYF.

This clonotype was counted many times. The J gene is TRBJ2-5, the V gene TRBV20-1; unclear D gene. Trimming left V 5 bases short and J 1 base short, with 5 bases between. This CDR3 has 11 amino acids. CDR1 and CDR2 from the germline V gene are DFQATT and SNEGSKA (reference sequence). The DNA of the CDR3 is TGCAGTGCTCTCCCCCAAGAGACCCAGTACTTC. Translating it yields CSALPQETQYF.

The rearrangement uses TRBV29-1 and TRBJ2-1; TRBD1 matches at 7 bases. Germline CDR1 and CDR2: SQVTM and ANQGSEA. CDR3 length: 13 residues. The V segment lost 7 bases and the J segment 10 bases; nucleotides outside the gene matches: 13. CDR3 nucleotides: TGCAGCGCTCACCTATGGACAGGTCGGGAGCAGTTCTTC. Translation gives CSAHLWTGREQFF.

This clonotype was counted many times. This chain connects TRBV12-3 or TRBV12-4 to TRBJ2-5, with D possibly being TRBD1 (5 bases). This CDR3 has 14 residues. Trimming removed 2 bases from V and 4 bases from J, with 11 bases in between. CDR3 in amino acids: CASSLLGPTETQYF. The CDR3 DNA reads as TGTGCCAGCAGTTTACTGGGGCCCACAGAGACCCAGTACTTC.

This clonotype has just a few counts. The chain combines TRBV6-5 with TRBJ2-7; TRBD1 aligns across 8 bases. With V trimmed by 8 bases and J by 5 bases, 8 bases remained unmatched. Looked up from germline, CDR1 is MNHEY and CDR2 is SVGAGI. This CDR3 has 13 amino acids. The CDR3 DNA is TGTGCCAGCGGACAGGGATATTTGAACGAGCAGTACTTC. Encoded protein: CASGQGYLNEQYF.

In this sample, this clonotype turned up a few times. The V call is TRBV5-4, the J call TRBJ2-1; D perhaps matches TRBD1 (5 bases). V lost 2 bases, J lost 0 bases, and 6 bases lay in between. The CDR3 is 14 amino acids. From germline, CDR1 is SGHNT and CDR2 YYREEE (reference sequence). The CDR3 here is CASSLTGSYNEQFF. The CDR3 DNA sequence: TGTGCCAGCAGCTTAACAGGCTCCTACAATGAGCAGTTCTTC. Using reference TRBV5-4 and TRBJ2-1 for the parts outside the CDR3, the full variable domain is ETGVTQSPTHLIKTRGQQVTLRCSSQSGHNTVSWYQQALGQGPQFIFQYYREEENGRGNFPPRFSGLQFPNYSSELNVNALELDDSALYLCASSLTGSYNEQFFGPGTRLTVL.

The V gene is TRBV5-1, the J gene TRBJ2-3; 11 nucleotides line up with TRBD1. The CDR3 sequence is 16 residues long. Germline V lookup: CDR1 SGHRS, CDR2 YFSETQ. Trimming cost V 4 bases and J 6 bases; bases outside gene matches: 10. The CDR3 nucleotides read TGCGCCAGCAGCAGCTGGACAGGGGGCGAGCTTGATACGCAGTATTTT. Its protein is CASSSWTGGELDTQYF.

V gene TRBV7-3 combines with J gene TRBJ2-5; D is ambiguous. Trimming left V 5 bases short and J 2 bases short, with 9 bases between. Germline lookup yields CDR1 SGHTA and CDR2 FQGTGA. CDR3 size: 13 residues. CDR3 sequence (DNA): TGTGCCAGCAGCAAAACCAGGCAAGAGACCCAGTACTTC. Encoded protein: CASSKTRQETQYF.

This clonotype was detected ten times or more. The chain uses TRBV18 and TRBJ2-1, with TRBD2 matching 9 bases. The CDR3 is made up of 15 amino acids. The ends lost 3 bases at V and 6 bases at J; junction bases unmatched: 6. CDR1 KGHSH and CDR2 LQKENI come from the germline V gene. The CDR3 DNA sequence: TGTGCCAGCTCACCTAGACTAGCGGAACCCAATGAGCAGTTCTTC. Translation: CASSPRLAEPNEQFF.

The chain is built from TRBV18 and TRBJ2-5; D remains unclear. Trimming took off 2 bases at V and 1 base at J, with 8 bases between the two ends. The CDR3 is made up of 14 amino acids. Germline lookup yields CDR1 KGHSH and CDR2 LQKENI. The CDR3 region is CASSPSAGQETQYF. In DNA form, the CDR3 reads TGTGCCAGCTCACCATCGGCAGGCCAAGAGACCCAGTACTTC. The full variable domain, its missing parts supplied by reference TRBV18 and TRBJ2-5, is NAGVMQNPRHLVRRRGQEARLRCSPMKGHSHVYWYRQLPEEGLKFMVYLQKENIIDESGMPKERFSAEFPKEGPSILRIQQVVRGDSAAYFCASSPSAGQETQYFGPGTRLLVL.